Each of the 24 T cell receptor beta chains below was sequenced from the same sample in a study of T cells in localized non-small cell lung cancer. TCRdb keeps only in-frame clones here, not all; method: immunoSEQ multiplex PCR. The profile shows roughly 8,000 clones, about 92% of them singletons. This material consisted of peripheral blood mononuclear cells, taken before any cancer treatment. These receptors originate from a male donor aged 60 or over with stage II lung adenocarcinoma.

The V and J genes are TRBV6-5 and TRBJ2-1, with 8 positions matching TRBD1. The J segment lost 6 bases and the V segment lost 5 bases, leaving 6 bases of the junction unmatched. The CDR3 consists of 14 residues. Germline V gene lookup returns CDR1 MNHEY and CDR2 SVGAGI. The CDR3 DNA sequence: TGTGCCAGCAGTCAGAGACAGGGGATCAATGAGCAGTTCTTC. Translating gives CASSQRQGINEQFF.

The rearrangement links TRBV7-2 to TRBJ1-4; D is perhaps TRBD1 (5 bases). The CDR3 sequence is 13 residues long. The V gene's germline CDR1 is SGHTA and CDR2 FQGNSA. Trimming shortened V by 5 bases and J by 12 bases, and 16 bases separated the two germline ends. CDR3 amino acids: CASSPGSGWELFF. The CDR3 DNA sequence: TGTGCCAGCAGCCCGGGATCAGGGTGGGAACTGTTTTTT. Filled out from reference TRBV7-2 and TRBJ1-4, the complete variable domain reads GAGVSQSPSNKVTEKGKDVELRCDPISGHTALYWYRQSLGQGLEFLIYFQGNSAPDKSGLPSDRFSAERTGGSVSTLTIQRTQQEDSAVYLCASSPGSGWELFFGSGTQLSVL.

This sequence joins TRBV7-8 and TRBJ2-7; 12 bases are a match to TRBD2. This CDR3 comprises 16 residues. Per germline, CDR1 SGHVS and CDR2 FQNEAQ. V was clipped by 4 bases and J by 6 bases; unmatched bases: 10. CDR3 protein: CASSSGLAGLASEQYF. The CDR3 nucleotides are TGTGCCAGCAGCTCAGGACTAGCGGGGCTTGCTAGCGAGCAGTACTTC.

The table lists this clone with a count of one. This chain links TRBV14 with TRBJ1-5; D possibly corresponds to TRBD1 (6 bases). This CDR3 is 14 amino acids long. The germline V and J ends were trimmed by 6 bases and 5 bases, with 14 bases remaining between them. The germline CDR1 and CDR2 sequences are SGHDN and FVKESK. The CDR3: CASSPRGQDQPQHF. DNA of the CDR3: TGTGCCAGCAGTCCGAGGGGACAAGATCAGCCCCAGCATTTT.

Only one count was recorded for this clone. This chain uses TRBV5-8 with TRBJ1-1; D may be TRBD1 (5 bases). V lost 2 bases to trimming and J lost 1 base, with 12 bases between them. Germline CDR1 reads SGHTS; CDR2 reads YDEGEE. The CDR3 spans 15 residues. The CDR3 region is CASSLFWGGNTEAFF. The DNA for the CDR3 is TGTGCCAGCAGCTTATTCTGGGGCGGGAACACTGAAGCTTTCTTT.

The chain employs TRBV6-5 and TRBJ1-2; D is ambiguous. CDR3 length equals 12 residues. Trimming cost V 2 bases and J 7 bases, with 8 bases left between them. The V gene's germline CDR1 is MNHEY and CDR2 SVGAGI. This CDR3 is CASSYPKSGYTF. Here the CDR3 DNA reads TGTGCCAGCAGTTACCCGAAATCTGGCTACACCTTC.

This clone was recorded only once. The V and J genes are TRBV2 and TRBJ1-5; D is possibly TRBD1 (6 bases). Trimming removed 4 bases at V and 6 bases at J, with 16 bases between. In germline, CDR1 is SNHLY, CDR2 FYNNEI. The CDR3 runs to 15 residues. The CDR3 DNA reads TGTGCCAGCAGTGTGGGGGCAGGGGACGGTCAGCCCCAGCATTTT. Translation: CASSVGAGDGQPQHF.

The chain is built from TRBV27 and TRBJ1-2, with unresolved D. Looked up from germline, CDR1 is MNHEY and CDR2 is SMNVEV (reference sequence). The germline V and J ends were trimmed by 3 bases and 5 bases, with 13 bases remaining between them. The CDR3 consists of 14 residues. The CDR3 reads CASSFSWNLYGYTF. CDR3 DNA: TGTGCCAGCAGTTTCTCTTGGAACCTTTATGGCTACACCTTC.

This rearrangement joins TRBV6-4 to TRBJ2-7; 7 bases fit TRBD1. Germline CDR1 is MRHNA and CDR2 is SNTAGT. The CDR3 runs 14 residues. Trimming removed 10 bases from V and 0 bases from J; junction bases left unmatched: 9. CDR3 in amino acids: CATKRGPSSYEQYF. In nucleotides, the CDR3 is TGTGCCACCAAGAGGGGGCCCAGCTCCTACGAGCAGTACTTC.

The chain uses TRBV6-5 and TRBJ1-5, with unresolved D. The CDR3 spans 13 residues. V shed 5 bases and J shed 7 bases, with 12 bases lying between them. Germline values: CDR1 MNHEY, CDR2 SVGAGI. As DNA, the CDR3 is TGTGCCAGCAGTACCCTCGGCGGGCAGCCCCAGCATTTT. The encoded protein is CASSTLGGQPQHF.

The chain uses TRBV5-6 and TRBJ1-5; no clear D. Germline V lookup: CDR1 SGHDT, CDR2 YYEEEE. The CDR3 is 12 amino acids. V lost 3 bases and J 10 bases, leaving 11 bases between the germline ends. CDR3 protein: CASSSSFGPQHF. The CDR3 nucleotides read TGTGCCAGCAGCTCGTCGTTTGGCCCCCAGCATTTT. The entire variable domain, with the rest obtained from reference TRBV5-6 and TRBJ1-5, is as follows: DAGVTQSPTHLIKTRGQQVTLRCSPKSGHDTVSWYQQALGQGPQFIFQYYEEEERQRGNFPDRFSGHQFPNYSSELNVNALLLGDSALYLCASSSSFGPQHFGDGTRLSIL.

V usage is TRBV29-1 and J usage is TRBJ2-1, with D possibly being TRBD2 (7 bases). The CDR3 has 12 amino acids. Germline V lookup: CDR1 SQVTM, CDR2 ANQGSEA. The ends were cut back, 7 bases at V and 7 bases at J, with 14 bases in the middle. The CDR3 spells CSGARGANEQFF. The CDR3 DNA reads TGCAGCGGAGCACGGGGGGCTAATGAGCAGTTCTTC.

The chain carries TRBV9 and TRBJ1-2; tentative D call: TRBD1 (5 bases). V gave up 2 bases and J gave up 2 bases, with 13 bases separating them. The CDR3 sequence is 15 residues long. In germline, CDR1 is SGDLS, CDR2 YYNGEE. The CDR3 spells CASSVGQHLNYGYTF. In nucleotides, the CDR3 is TGTGCCAGCAGCGTTGGACAACACCTAAACTATGGCTACACCTTC.

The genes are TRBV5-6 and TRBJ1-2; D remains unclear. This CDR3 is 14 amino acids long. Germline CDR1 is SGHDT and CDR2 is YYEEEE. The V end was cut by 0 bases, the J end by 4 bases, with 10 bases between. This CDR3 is CASSLVRQPYGYTF. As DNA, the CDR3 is TGTGCCAGCAGCTTGGTTCGTCAGCCCTATGGCTACACCTTC.

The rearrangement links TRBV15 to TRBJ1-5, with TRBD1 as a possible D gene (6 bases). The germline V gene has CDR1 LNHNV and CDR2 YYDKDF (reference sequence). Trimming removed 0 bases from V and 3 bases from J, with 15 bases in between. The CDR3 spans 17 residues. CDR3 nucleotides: TGTGCCACCAGCAGAGATCCGGGCCAGGGGCACAATCAGCCCCAGCATTTT. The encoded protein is CATSRDPGQGHNQPQHF.

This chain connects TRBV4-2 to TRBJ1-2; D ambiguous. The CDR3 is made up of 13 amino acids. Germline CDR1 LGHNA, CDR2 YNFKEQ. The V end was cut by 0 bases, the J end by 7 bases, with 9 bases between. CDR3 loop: CASSQDRFGGYTF. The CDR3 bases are TGTGCCAGCAGCCAAGACCGGTTCGGTGGCTACACCTTC.

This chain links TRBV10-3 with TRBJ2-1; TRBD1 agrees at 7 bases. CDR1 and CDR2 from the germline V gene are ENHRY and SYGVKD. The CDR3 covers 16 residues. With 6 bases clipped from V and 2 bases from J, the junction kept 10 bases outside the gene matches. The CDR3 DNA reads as TGTGCCATCAGCGAACAGGGGCCCGGGACCTACAATGAGCAGTTCTTC. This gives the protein CAISEQGPGTYNEQFF.

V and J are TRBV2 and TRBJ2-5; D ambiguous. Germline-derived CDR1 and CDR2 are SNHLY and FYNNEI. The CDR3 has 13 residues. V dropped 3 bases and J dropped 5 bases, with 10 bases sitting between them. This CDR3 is CASSDRLGETQYF. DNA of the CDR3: TGTGCCAGCAGTGACCGTCTGGGGGAGACCCAGTACTTC.

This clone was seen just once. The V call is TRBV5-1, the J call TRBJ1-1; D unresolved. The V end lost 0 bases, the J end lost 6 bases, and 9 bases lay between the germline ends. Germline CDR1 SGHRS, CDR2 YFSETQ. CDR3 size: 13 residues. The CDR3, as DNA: TGCGCCAGCAGCTTGGAAGGGTCAGCTGAAGCTTTCTTT. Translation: CASSLEGSAEAFF.

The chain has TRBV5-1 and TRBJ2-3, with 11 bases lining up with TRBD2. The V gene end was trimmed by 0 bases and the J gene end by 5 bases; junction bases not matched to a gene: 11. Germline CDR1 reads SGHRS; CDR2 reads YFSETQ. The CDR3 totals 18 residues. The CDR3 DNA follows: TGCGCCAGCAGCTTGGCCGTAACTAGCGGGGGCTGGGGAGATACGCAGTATTTT. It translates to CASSLAVTSGGWGDTQYF.

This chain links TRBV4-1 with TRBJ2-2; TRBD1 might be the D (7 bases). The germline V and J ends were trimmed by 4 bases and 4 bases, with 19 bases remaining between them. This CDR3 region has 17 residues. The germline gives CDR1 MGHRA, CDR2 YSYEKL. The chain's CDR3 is CASSRPTGKEGTGELFF. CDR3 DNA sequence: TGCGCCAGCAGCCGACCGACAGGGAAGGAGGGCACCGGGGAGCTGTTTTTT.

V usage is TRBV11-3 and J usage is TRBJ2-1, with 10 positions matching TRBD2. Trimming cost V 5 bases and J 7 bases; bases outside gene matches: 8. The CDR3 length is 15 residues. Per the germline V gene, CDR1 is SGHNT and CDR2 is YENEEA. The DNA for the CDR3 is TGTGCCAGCAGCCATACTAGCGGGGCAGGGAATGAGCAGTTCTTC. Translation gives CASSHTSGAGNEQFF.

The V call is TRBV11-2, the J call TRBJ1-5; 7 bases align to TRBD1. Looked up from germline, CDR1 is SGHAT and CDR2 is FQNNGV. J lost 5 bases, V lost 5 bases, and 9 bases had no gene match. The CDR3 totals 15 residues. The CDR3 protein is CASSSSRDRYQPQHF. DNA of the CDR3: TGTGCCAGCAGCAGTAGCCGGGACAGATATCAGCCCCAGCATTTT. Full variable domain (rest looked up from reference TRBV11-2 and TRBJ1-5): EAGVAQSPRYKIIEKRQSVAFWCNPISGHATLYWYQQILGQGPKLLIQFQNNGVVDDSQLPKDRFSAERLKGVDSTLKIQPAKLEDSAVYLCASSSSRDRYQPQHFGDGTRLSIL.

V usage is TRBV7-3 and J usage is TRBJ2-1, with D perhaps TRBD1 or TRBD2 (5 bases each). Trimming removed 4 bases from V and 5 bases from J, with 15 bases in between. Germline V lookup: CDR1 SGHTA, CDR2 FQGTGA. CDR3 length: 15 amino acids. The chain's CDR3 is CASSSPGGRDNEQFF. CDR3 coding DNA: TGTGCCAGCAGCTCCCCCGGAGGCAGGGACAATGAGCAGTTCTTC.